The 21 T cell receptor beta chains below come from one sample, sequenced in a study of CDR3 diversity in severe acne. TCRdb independently ran MiXCR on the PCR reads; one entry per CDR3 protein. The table lists roughly 100,000 distinct CDR3 sequences, roughly 51% of them singletons. Sequencing used blood. These receptor sequences come from a male donor with acne.

The sample holds many counts of this clonotype. A read error may be the cause here, since a much bigger clone is one base away. The rearrangement uses TRBV6-2 or TRBV6-3 and TRBJ2-2, with TRBD2 matching 10 bases. CDR1 MNHEY and CDR2 SVGEGT come from the germline V gene. This CDR3 is built from 17 residues. The CDR3 region is CASSYPELAGASGELFF. In DNA form, the CDR3 reads TGTGCTAGCAGTTACCCCGAGCTAGCGGGAGCATCCGGGGAGCTGTTTTTT.

The V gene is TRBV19, the J gene TRBJ1-5; D is ambiguous. The V and J ends lost 7 bases and 4 bases respectively, with 14 bases between them. This CDR3 is 14 amino acids long. Germline V lookup: CDR1 LNHDA, CDR2 SQIVND (reference sequence). CDR3 sequence reads: CASTIASGNQPQHF. In DNA, the CDR3 is TGTGCCAGTACAATAGCGTCAGGTAATCAGCCCCAGCATTTT.

This clonotype was detected ten times or more. The chain joins TRBV14 to TRBJ2-1; 7 bases line up with TRBD2. The CDR3 runs 14 residues. J gave up 7 bases and V 4 bases, and 7 bases lay outside the gene matches. The germline gives CDR1 SGHDN, CDR2 FVKESK. The CDR3 coding sequence is TGTGCCAGCAGCCCCCTCGGGAGGCAAAATGAGCAGTTCTTC. It encodes CASSPLGRQNEQFF.

The chain has TRBV9 and TRBJ2-1, with 11 bases identical to TRBD2. Looked up from germline, CDR1 is SGDLS and CDR2 is YYNGEE. J lost 10 bases, V lost 3 bases, and 9 bases had no gene match. The CDR3 runs to 15 residues. CDR3 sequence reads: CASSGLTSGAVEQFF. Here the CDR3 DNA reads TGTGCCAGCAGCGGATTGACTAGCGGGGCCGTGGAGCAGTTCTTC.

V is TRBV12-3 or TRBV12-4 and J is TRBJ1-4; 9 bases map to TRBD1. The CDR3 totals 17 residues. The V gene end was trimmed by 2 bases and the J gene end by 8 bases; junction bases not matched to a gene: 12. CDR3 residues: CASSLFPLTGGEEKLFF. The CDR3 bases are TGTGCCAGCAGTTTATTCCCGTTAACAGGGGGCGAAGAAAAACTGTTTTTT.

V and J are TRBV24-1 and TRBJ1-1; 8 bases are a match to TRBD1. In germline, CDR1 is KGHDR, CDR2 SFDVKD. V dropped 7 bases and J dropped 0; count of bases not matched to a gene: 3. The CDR3 runs to 14 residues. Here the CDR3 reads CATREDRVNTEAFF. CDR3 in DNA: TGTGCCACCAGGGAGGACAGGGTGAACACTGAAGCTTTCTTT.

On this clonotype itself: The limits of the CDR3 on the DNA are not certain, so only TCRdb's listed CDR3 is given. V gene TRBV7-8 combines with J gene TRBJ2-7; the listed D gene, TRBD2, was not tested against the DNA. The germline V gene has CDR1 SGHVS and CDR2 FQNEAQ. Both ends counted, the CDR3 spans 21 residues. Here the CDR3 reads CASSFYICSARDTGQLYEQYF.

The chain is built from TRBV12-3 or TRBV12-4 and TRBJ1-5; tentative D call: TRBD1 (5 bases). With 1 base removed from V and 1 base from J, the gap between germline ends came to 8 bases. This CDR3 is built from 15 residues. CDR3 sequence: CASSLVAGSNQPQHF. In DNA form, the CDR3 reads TGTGCCAGCAGTTTAGTTGCAGGGAGCAATCAGCCCCAGCATTTT.

CDR3 bases: TGTGCCAGCAGTGGTCTCGAGCAGTACTTC. This encodes CASSGLEQYF. V gene TRBV2 combines with J gene TRBJ2-7; D remains unclear. The CDR3 runs 10 residues. The germline V gene has CDR1 SNHLY and CDR2 FYNNEI. Trimming shortened V by 4 bases and J by 6 bases, and 4 bases separated the two germline ends.

The V gene is TRBV24-1, the J gene TRBJ1-2; 9 bases map to TRBD1. Germline CDR1 is KGHDR and CDR2 is SFDVKD. With V trimmed by 5 bases and J by 4 bases, 7 bases remained unmatched. The CDR3 is 15 residues long. The CDR3 reads CATSGGGQGSYGYTF. The CDR3 region has the DNA TGTGCCACCAGTGGCGGGGGACAGGGCTCCTATGGCTACACCTTC.

This clonotype was seen only a few times. This chain uses TRBV2 with TRBJ1-2; D gene ambiguous. The CDR3 has 11 residues. Germline CDR1 is SNHLY and CDR2 is FYNNEI. Trimming removed 9 bases from V and 1 base from J, with 6 bases in between. The CDR3 protein is CARDDNYGYTF. Here the CDR3 DNA reads TGTGCCAGGGACGATAACTATGGCTACACCTTC. Full variable domain (remainder filled in from reference TRBV2 and TRBJ1-2): EPEVTQTPSHQVTQMGQEVILRCVPISNHLYFYWYRQILGQKVEFLVSFYNNEISEKSEIFDDQFSVERPDGSNFTLKIRSTKLEDSAMYFCARDDNYGYTFGSGTRLTVV.

In its sample, this clonotype was seen once. The chain has TRBV11-2 and TRBJ2-2, with D possibly matching TRBD1 (8 bases). Germline V CDR1 and CDR2: SGHAT, FQNNGV. This CDR3 has 14 residues. Trimming took 9 bases from V and 7 from J, leaving 18 bases between them. The CDR3 protein is CASTGGGLNGELFF. For the CDR3, the DNA is TGTGCCAGTACAGGGGGAGGGTTAAACGGGGAGCTGTTTTTT.

In its sample, this clonotype was seen many times. The chain has TRBV5-6 and TRBJ2-1; TRBD2 matches 10 bases. The trim removed 4 bases at V and 6 bases at J, leaving 7 bases unmatched. The germline gives CDR1 SGHDT, CDR2 YYEEEE. The CDR3 length is 15 residues. CDR3 in amino acids: CASSPGLATLNEQFF. The CDR3 DNA follows: TGTGCCAGCAGCCCGGGACTAGCGACCCTCAATGAGCAGTTCTTC.

This clonotype was recorded at least ten times. This chain joins TRBV20-1 and TRBJ2-3; D ambiguous. CDR1 is DFQATT and CDR2 is SNEGSKA in the germline V gene (reference sequence). The CDR3 covers 15 residues. Trimming took off 0 bases at V and 0 bases at J, with 10 bases between the two ends. CDR3 nucleotides: TGCAGTGCTAGAGATAACTCGGCTAGCACAGATACGCAGTATTTT. Its translation is CSARDNSASTDTQYF.

This clonotype has more than one count but fewer than ten. This rearrangement joins TRBV12-3 or TRBV12-4 to TRBJ2-7; 10 nucleotides line up with TRBD1. CDR3 size: 14 residues. V lost 6 bases to trimming and J lost 6 bases; unmatched junction nucleotides: 8. The CDR3 DNA reads as TGTGCCAGCAGGCTGGACAGGGGGTCGGGCGAGCAGTACTTC. Residues: CASRLDRGSGEQYF.

V gene TRBV15 combines with J gene TRBJ2-7; no clear D. CDR1 is LNHNV and CDR2 is YYDKDF in the germline V gene (reference sequence). The ends were cut back, 4 bases at V and 0 bases at J, with 10 bases in the middle. This CDR3 has 14 amino acids. The CDR3 reads CATSNHQSSYEQYF. CDR3 nucleotide sequence: TGTGCCACCAGCAACCATCAAAGCTCCTACGAGCAGTACTTC.

Ten or more counts support this clonotype. This CDR3 is CASSTRQGSNEKLFF. CDR3 DNA sequence: TGTGCCAGCAGCACGCGACAGGGATCCAATGAAAAACTGTTTTTT. The chain links TRBV7-9 to TRBJ1-4; 7 positions agree with TRBD1. The germline CDR1 and CDR2 sequences are SEHNR and FQNEAQ (reference sequence). After removal of 5 bases from V and 5 bases from J, the junction contained 8 bases not matched to a gene. The CDR3 sequence is 15 residues long.

The table lists this clonotype with many counts. The rearrangement links TRBV7-6 to TRBJ2-4; D is possibly TRBD2 (6 bases). CDR1 SGHVS and CDR2 FNYEAQ come from the germline V gene. V lost 5 bases and J 9 bases, leaving 14 bases between the germline ends. The CDR3 consists of 13 residues. This CDR3 is CASSGSGSPIQYF. As DNA, the CDR3 is TGTGCCAGCAGCGGTTCCGGGAGCCCCATTCAGTACTTC.

This clonotype was observed a handful of times. The chain employs TRBV7-9 and TRBJ1-1; TRBD1 is a possible D gene (5 bases). V was pared by 5 bases and J by 11 bases, with 24 bases between. Germline V gene sequence: CDR1 SEHNR, CDR2 FQNEAQ (reference sequence). This CDR3 region has 15 residues. Here the CDR3 reads CASSATTGPQRGAFF. CDR3 nucleotide sequence: TGTGCCAGCAGCGCGACGACCGGGCCTCAAAGGGGTGCTTTCTTT.

In regard to this clonotype: This may be a read error, as it is one base from a much larger clone. Lacking the conserved final phenylalanine or tryptophan, this CDR3 likely reflects a read error. The V gene is TRBV24-1, the J gene TRBJ1-5, with D possibly matching TRBD1 (5 bases). Trimming pared 6 bases from V and 10 bases from J, leaving 15 bases between. The CDR3 is 13 amino acids. Germline V gives CDR1 KGHDR, CDR2 SFDVKD. The CDR3 spells CATSLTGESPQHS. CDR3 DNA: TGTGCCACCAGTCTCACAGGAGAAAGTCCCCAGCATTCT.

There are a few counts of this clonotype. The rearrangement uses TRBV7-2 and TRBJ2-7; 7 nucleotides agree with TRBD1. The CDR3 loop spans 13 amino acids. CDR1 is SGHTA and CDR2 is FQGNSA in the germline V gene. Unmatched junction bases numbered 3, after V lost 1 base and J lost 6 bases. The CDR3 DNA reads TGTGCCAGCAGCTTAGACAGGGGCGCCGAGCAGTACTTC. Translation gives CASSLDRGAEQYF.